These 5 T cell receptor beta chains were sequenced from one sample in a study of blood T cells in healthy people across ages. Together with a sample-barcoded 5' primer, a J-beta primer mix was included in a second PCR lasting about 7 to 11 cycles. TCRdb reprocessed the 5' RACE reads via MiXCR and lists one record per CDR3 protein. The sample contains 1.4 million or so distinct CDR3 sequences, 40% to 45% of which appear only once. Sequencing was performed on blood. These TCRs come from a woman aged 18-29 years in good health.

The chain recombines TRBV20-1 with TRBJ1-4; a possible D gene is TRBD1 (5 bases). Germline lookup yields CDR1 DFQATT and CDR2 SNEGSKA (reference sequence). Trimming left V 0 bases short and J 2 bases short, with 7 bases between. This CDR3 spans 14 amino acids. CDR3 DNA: TGCAGTGCTAGAGAGGGGGTGACTAATGAAAAACTGTTTTTT. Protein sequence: CSAREGVTNEKLFF.

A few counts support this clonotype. The CDR3 nucleotides read TGTGCCAGCAGCGTAGGTGGGGGTGGCCTATTCTATGAGCAGTTCTTC. Translation gives CASSVGGGGLFYEQFF. The V call is TRBV9, the J call TRBJ2-1; D tentatively fits TRBD1 or TRBD2 (5 bases each). Trimming removed 0 bases from V and 8 bases from J, with 18 bases in between. This CDR3 region has 16 residues. Germline V gives CDR1 SGDLS, CDR2 YYNGEE.

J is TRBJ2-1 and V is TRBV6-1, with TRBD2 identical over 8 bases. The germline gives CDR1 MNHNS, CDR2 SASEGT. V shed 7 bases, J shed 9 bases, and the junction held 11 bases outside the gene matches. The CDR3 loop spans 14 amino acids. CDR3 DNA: TGTGCCAGCACCCATTCGGGAGGGGAACGTGAGCAGTTCTTC. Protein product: CASTHSGGEREQFF.

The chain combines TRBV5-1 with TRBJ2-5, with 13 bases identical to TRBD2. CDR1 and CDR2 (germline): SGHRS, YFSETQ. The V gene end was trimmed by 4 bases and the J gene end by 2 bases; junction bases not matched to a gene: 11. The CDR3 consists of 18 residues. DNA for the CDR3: TGCGCCAGCAGCCCCCCCCGGGGACTAGCGGGAACTCAAGAGACCCAGTACTTC. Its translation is CASSPPRGLAGTQETQYF.

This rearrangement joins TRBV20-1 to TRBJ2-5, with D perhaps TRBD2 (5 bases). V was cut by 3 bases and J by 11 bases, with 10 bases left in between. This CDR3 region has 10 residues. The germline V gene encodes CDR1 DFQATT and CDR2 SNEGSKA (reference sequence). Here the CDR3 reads CSASDYVQYF. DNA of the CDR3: TGCAGTGCTAGCGACTACGTGCAGTACTTC.